The 5 T cell receptor beta chains given below trace back to one sample, sequenced in a study of radiotherapy plus CTLA-4 blockade in lung cancer. Using immunoSEQ multiplex PCR, the repertoire was profiled, and TCRdb retains in-frame clones only, with some absent. Of about 66,000 clones listed, over 75% were seen once; the top ten hold roughly 4%. This specimen consisted of peripheral blood, obtained from a patient treated with radiotherapy plus ipilimumab. Receptors were obtained from a human donor with non-small cell lung cancer who had a partial response to radiotherapy plus ipilimumab.

This clone was recorded a few times. This rearrangement joins TRBV29-1 to TRBJ1-1; TRBD1 matches at 7 bases. V shed 1 base and J 4 bases; nucleotides not matched to a gene: 3. This CDR3 contains 13 residues. Germline CDR1 is SQVTM and CDR2 is ANQGSEA. Here the CDR3 reads CSVEGQGGTEAFF. CDR3 DNA sequence: TGCAGCGTTGAAGGACAGGGTGGCACTGAAGCTTTCTTT.

V is TRBV14 and J is TRBJ2-3; 14 bases map to TRBD2. V was clipped by 2 bases and J by 8 bases; unmatched bases: 12. This CDR3 has 18 residues. Germline CDR1 is SGHDN and CDR2 is FVKESK. For the CDR3, the DNA is TGTGCCAGCAGCCAACTTCCCGGGACTAGCGGGAGTATCGGTACGCAGTATTTT. Translation gives CASSQLPGTSGSIGTQYF.

The chain uses TRBV27 and TRBJ2-7; 7 bases map to TRBD2. The V segment lost 2 bases and the J segment 4 bases; nucleotides outside the gene matches: 8. This CDR3 is 15 amino acids long. Germline CDR1 and CDR2: MNHEY and SMNVEV (reference sequence). CDR3 nucleotide sequence: TGTGCCAGCAGTTTAGGGGGGGGGAAAACTTACGAGCAGTACTTC. Its translation is CASSLGGGKTYEQYF.

This rearrangement joins TRBV5-4 to TRBJ2-1; 11 bases map to TRBD2. Germline CDR1 reads SGHNT; CDR2 reads YYREEE (reference sequence). V was clipped by 4 bases and J by 5 bases; unmatched bases: 11. This CDR3 is built from 17 residues. CDR3 region: CASSATVTSGGNNEQFF. For the CDR3, the DNA is TGTGCCAGCAGCGCTACCGTAACTAGCGGGGGTAACAATGAGCAGTTCTTC.

This chain links TRBV5-4 with TRBJ2-1, with 8 bases fitting TRBD2. From germline, CDR1 is SGHNT and CDR2 YYREEE (reference sequence). The CDR3 length is 13 residues. Unmatched junction bases numbered 6, after V lost 4 bases and J lost 9 bases. The CDR3 DNA sequence: TGTGCCAGCAGCCCGGGGACTAGACCTGAGCAGTTCTTC. Its protein is CASSPGTRPEQFF.